Presented here are 18 T cell receptor beta chains from one specimen sequenced in a study of T cells expressing NK-cell markers. From its re-call of the 5' RACE reads, TCRdb lists each CDR3 protein once, without DNA. This table holds about 180,000 distinct CDR3 sequences. The sequencing input was blood T cells: a sorted CD56 or NKG2C T cell subset, CD4+ or CD8+ T cells, or bulk PBMC T cells (not recorded which). Source of these receptors: a woman between 18 and 75 years old in good health.

The rearrangement uses TRBV12-3 or TRBV12-4 and TRBJ2-2; TCRdb selects TRBD2, and the lack of DNA leaves this call unchecked. The CDR3 has 15 amino acids. CDR3 in amino acids: CASSPGLDLAGELFF.

This chain joins TRBV7-3 and TRBJ2-1. CDR1 is SGHTA and CDR2 is FQGTGA in the germline V gene. The CDR3 covers 14 residues. CDR3: CASSLTGSYNEQFF.

The rearrangement links TRBV7-2 to TRBJ1-5; the D call of TRBD1 rests on TCRdb alone, since no DNA is present to check it. CDR3 length equals 14 residues. Per the germline V gene, CDR1 is SGHTA and CDR2 is FQGNSA. CDR3: CASSSGGFHQPQHF.

The chain joins TRBV20-1 to TRBJ2-1; without DNA, the TCRdb call of TRBD2 cannot be checked. Germline V gene sequence: CDR1 DFQATT, CDR2 SNEGSKA (reference sequence). The CDR3 consists of 16 residues. CDR3 loop: CSARDPRTRGWDEQFF.

The chain recombines TRBV20-1 with TRBJ2-1; TCRdb reports TRBD2, a call that lacks DNA to check it against. This CDR3 has 15 amino acids. CDR1 is DFQATT, CDR2 SNEGSKA, per germline (reference sequence). CDR3: CSARRLASRNNEQFF.

The chain has TRBV2 and TRBJ2-7; no DNA is available, so the TRBD1 call from TCRdb remains unchecked. The CDR3 consists of 13 residues. Germline V gives CDR1 SNHLY, CDR2 FYNNEI. CDR3 sequence: CASSAGANYEQYF.

V usage is TRBV4-2 and J usage is TRBJ2-1; without DNA, the TCRdb call of TRBD2 cannot be checked. The CDR3 spans 15 residues. Germline CDR1 is LGHNA and CDR2 is YNFKEQ. The CDR3 here is CASSQPGGGYNEQFF.

The genes are TRBV12-3 or TRBV12-4 and TRBJ1-1; TCRdb names TRBD1, which stays unverified in the absence of DNA. The CDR3 spans 15 residues. The CDR3: CASRRPTGKYTEAFF.

V is TRBV6-5 and J is TRBJ1-2. Germline V lookup: CDR1 MNHEY, CDR2 SVGAGI. This CDR3 has 12 amino acids. The CDR3 reads CASSDRVYGYTF.

The genes are TRBV27 and TRBJ2-7; without DNA, the TCRdb call of TRBD2 cannot be checked. CDR3 length equals 13 residues. Germline V lookup: CDR1 MNHEY, CDR2 SMNVEV (reference sequence). The CDR3 region is CASRSSGGAEQYF.

The chain carries TRBV5-1 and TRBJ2-1; TCRdb's assignment of TRBD2 cannot be checked, as there is no DNA. The CDR3 is made up of 16 amino acids. The germline V gene encodes CDR1 SGHRS and CDR2 YFSETQ. CDR3 region: CASSLPTSGRGNEQFF.

V is TRBV4-1 and J is TRBJ2-7; TCRdb proposes TRBD2, but this gene call is untestable without DNA. CDR1 is MGHRA, CDR2 YSYEKL, per germline. This CDR3 is 16 amino acids long. The CDR3 region is CASSQSSPSTTYEQYF.

The rearrangement uses TRBV5-1 and TRBJ2-5; absent DNA, TCRdb's TRBD1 call cannot be checked. Germline-derived CDR1 and CDR2 are SGHRS and YFSETQ. The CDR3 has 14 amino acids. CDR3 residues: CASSSSGGGETQYF.

The chain combines TRBV5-1 with TRBJ2-1; TCRdb indicates TRBD2, and absent DNA this call remains unverified. CDR1 SGHRS and CDR2 YFSETQ come from the germline V gene. This CDR3 has 14 residues. The chain's CDR3 is CASIQLLPDNEQFF.

This chain connects TRBV11-2 to TRBJ2-5; TCRdb indicates TRBD2, and absent DNA this call remains unverified. This CDR3 comprises 14 residues. Germline V gene lookup returns CDR1 SGHAT and CDR2 FQNNGV. CDR3 in amino acids: CASTLTSARGTQYF.

The CDR3 region is CASSMGVASNQPQHF. The chain has TRBV19 and TRBJ1-5; TCRdb calls TRBD1, which cannot be checked without DNA. CDR3 length: 15 residues. Looked up from germline, CDR1 is LNHDA and CDR2 is SQIVND (reference sequence).

V usage is TRBV7-8 and J usage is TRBJ1-1. Germline V gives CDR1 SGHVS, CDR2 FQNEAQ. This CDR3 is 14 amino acids long. This CDR3 is CASSPQALNTEAFF.

The V and J genes are TRBV3-1 and TRBJ1-2. Germline-derived CDR1 and CDR2 are LGHDT and YNNKEL (reference sequence). The CDR3 runs 14 residues. CDR3 residues: CASSQGIGPSGYTF. Based on the CDR3 plus reference TRBV3-1 and TRBJ1-2, the full variable domain is DTAVSQTPKYLVTQMGNDKSIKCEQNLGHDTMYWYKQDSKKFLKIMFSYNNKELIINETVPNRFSPKSPDKAHLNLHINSLELGDSAVYFCASSQGIGPSGYTFGSGTRLTVV.